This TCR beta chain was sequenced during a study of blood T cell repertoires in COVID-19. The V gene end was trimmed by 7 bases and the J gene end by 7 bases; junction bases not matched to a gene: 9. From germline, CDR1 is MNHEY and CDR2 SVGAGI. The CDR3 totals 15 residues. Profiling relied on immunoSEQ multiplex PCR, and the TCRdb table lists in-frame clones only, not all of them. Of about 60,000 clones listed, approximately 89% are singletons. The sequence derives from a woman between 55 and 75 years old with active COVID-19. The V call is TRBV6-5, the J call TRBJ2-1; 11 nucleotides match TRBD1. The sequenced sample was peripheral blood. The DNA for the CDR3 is TGTGCCAGCAACCAAGGGGGACAGGGGGTAAATGAGCAGTTCTTC. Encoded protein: CASNQGGQGVNEQFF.